This entry concerns a single T cell receptor (beta chain). The antigen is not known. Per germline, CDR1 SGHTA and CDR2 FQGNSA. Trimming at V came to 3 bases and at J to 3 bases, leaving 10 bases not matched to a gene. This CDR3 comprises 19 residues. Primers included in the PCR were 60 Vbeta and 13 Jbeta primers. The protocol was immunoSEQ multiplex PCR, while the TCRdb copy is restricted to in-frame clones and leaves out a portion. The table records over 150,000 clones, approximately 84% of them present only once. This sample stems from a study of cytomegalovirus exposure and HLA in healthy donors. Points from the study as a whole: In a later analysis, most CMV-associated TCR beta chains appeared HLA-restricted. Most of the TCR beta V segments (in an earlier analysis) were productive either about 90% or about 30% of the time.

The genes are TRBV7-2 and TRBJ2-1; 14 bases fit TRBD2. The specimen sequenced was PBMCs. The TCR sequence derives from a woman between 50 and 59 years old in good health and CMV-seropositive. The CDR3 nucleotides are TGTGCCAGCAGCTTCCGGACTAGCGGGAGGTTAGGTAGCTACAATGAGCAGTTCTTC. Translating it yields CASSFRTSGRLGSYNEQFF.